These 11 T cell receptor beta chains were sequenced from one sample in a study of shared clonotypes between healthy human individuals. This table comes from immunoSEQ multiplex PCR, and its TCRdb copy is limited to in-frame clones, with some not included. Among approximately 2,000,000 clones listed, around 92% were seen once. Material: naive CD4+ T cells from PBMCs. Regarding subset: CD45RA+ positively selected. These receptors were collected from a man aged 18 to 30 in good health. Some clones in this sample may be carry-over from other donors' samples.

This sequence joins TRBV4-1 and TRBJ2-3, with a possible D match to TRBD1 (6 bases). In germline, CDR1 is MGHRA, CDR2 YSYEKL. The V end lost 0 bases, the J end lost 0 bases, and 13 bases lay between the germline ends. The CDR3 is 17 residues long. In DNA form, the CDR3 reads TGCGCCAGCAGCCAAGAGGGGGCCCGGCGTAGCACAGATACGCAGTATTTT. It encodes CASSQEGARRSTDTQYF.

The rearrangement uses TRBV4-1 and TRBJ1-5, with no clear D. Looked up from germline, CDR1 is MGHRA and CDR2 is YSYEKL. There are 15 residues in the CDR3. Deletions cut 0 bases from V and 3 bases from J, with 9 bases between. The CDR3: CASSQDSTINQPQHF. The CDR3 DNA is TGCGCCAGCAGCCAAGATTCCACAATCAATCAGCCCCAGCATTTT.

The CDR3 DNA sequence: TGCGCCAGCAGCTTGGGGGGGATCCCGAGCTCCTACGAGCAGTACTTC. This gives the protein CASSLGGIPSSYEQYF. V is TRBV5-1 and J is TRBJ2-7; D may match TRBD1 or TRBD2 (5 bases each). V shed 0 bases and J shed 0 bases, with 13 bases lying between them. Germline CDR1 reads SGHRS; CDR2 reads YFSETQ. This CDR3 region has 16 residues.

The chain links TRBV7-9 to TRBJ1-1; D is ambiguous. This CDR3 is built from 13 residues. Germline V gene lookup returns CDR1 SEHNR and CDR2 FQNEAQ (reference sequence). Trimming took 2 bases from V and 2 from J, leaving 6 bases between them. CDR3 sequence reads: CASSLFSNTEAFF. The DNA of the CDR3 is TGTGCCAGCAGCTTATTCTCTAACACTGAAGCTTTCTTT.

The table lists this clone with a few counts. Other DNA sequences in this sample translate to the same CDR3. The chain joins TRBV7-9 to TRBJ1-5; D not resolved. This CDR3 is built from 12 residues. Germline loops: CDR1 SEHNR, CDR2 FQNEAQ (reference sequence). The V and J ends lost 1 base and 6 bases respectively, with 4 bases between them. CDR3 coding DNA: TGTGCCAGCAGCTTAGGGGGTCAGCCCCAGCATTTT. Residues: CASSLGGQPQHF.

This chain connects TRBV5-1 to TRBJ2-3; D possibly corresponds to TRBD2 (5 bases). The CDR3 is 15 amino acids. V was clipped by 1 base and J by 0 bases, with 9 bases between them. Per germline, CDR1 SGHRS and CDR2 YFSETQ. CDR3: CASSLSSLSTDTQYF. CDR3 DNA: TGCGCCAGCAGCTTGTCTAGCTTAAGCACAGATACGCAGTATTTT.

The gene calls are TRBV18 and TRBJ1-4; D gene ambiguous. In germline, CDR1 is KGHSH, CDR2 LQKENI. The CDR3 runs to 12 residues. V lost 3 bases to trimming and J lost 9 bases, with 8 bases between them. The CDR3 bases are TGTGCCAGCTCACCGAGTTCCCAAAAACTGTTTTTT. Its protein is CASSPSSQKLFF.

In its sample, this clone was seen once. The rearrangement uses TRBV4-1 and TRBJ1-5; TRBD1 agrees at 8 bases. The ends lost 4 bases at V and 3 bases at J; junction bases unmatched: 5. The CDR3 runs 15 residues. Looked up from germline, CDR1 is MGHRA and CDR2 is YSYEKL. This CDR3 is CASSRGTGNNQPQHF. CDR3 DNA: TGCGCCAGCAGCCGCGGGACAGGCAACAATCAGCCCCAGCATTTT.

The J gene is TRBJ1-4, the V gene TRBV30, with TRBD1 matching 10 bases. With 0 bases clipped from V and 0 bases from J, the junction kept 7 bases outside the gene matches. This CDR3 has 18 residues. Germline CDR1 and CDR2: GTSNPN and SVGIG (reference sequence). In nucleotides, the CDR3 is TGTGCCTGGAGTGTACGGGACAGGGGATTTACAACTAATGAAAAACTGTTTTTT. It yields the protein CAWSVRDRGFTTNEKLFF.

The gene calls are TRBV5-4 and TRBJ1-2; 9 bases are a match to TRBD1. Looked up from germline, CDR1 is SGHNT and CDR2 is YYREEE (reference sequence). This CDR3 spans 14 amino acids. V shed 0 bases, J shed 8 bases, and the junction held 5 bases outside the gene matches. The CDR3 nucleotides are TGTGCCAGCAGCTTGGAGGGACAGGGACGGGGCTACACCTTC. As protein: CASSLEGQGRGYTF. The full variable domain, its missing parts supplied by reference TRBV5-4 and TRBJ1-2, is ETGVTQSPTHLIKTRGQQVTLRCSSQSGHNTVSWYQQALGQGPQFIFQYYREEENGRGNFPPRFSGLQFPNYSSELNVNALELDDSALYLCASSLEGQGRGYTFGSGTRLTVV.

The chain links TRBV11-2 to TRBJ2-1; D possibly corresponds to TRBD2 (6 bases). Germline V gene lookup returns CDR1 SGHAT and CDR2 FQNNGV. With 5 bases removed from V and 0 bases from J, the gap between germline ends came to 11 bases. CDR3 length: 15 residues. CDR3 DNA sequence: TGTGCCAGCAGCCCCCGGGGGAGCTCCTACAATGAGCAGTTCTTC. It yields the protein CASSPRGSSYNEQFF.